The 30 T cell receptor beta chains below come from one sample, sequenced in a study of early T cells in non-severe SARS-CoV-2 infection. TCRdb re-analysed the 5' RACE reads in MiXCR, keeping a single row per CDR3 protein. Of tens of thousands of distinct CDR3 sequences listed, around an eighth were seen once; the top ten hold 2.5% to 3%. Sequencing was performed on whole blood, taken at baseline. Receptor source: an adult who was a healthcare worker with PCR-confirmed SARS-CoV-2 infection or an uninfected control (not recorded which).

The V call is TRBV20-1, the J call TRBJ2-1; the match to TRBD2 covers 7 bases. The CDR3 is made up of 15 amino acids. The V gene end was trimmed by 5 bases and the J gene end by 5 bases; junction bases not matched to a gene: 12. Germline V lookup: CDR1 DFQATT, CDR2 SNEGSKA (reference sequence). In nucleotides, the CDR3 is TGCAGTGCTCTTAGTCTCCCTAGCGGAAACAATGAGCAGTTCTTC. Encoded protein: CSALSLPSGNNEQFF.

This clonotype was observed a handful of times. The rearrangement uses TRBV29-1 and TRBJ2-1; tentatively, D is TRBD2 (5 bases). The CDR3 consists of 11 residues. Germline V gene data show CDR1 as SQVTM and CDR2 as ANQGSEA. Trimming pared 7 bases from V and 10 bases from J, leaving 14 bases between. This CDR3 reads CSAQRETEQFF. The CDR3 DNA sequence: TGCAGCGCTCAACGGGAAACCGAGCAGTTCTTC.

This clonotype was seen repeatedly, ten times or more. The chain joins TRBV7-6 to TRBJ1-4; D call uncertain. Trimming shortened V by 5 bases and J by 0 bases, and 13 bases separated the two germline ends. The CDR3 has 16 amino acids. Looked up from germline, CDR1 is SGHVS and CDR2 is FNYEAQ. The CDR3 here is CASSPSGIATNEKLFF. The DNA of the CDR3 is TGTGCCAGCAGCCCCAGTGGGATTGCAACTAATGAAAAACTGTTTTTT.

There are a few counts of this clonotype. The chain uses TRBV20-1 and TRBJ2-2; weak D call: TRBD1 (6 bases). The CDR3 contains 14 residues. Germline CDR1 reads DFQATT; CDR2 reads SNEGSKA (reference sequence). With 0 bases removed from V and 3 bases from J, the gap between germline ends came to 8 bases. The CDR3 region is CSARDQGYTGELFF. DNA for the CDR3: TGCAGTGCTAGAGATCAGGGGTACACCGGGGAGCTGTTTTTT.

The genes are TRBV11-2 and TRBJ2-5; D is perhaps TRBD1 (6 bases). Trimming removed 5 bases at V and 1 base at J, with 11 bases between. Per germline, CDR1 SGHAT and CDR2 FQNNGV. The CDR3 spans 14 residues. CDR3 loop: CASSIRTVQETQYF. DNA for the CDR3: TGTGCCAGCAGCATTCGGACAGTCCAAGAGACCCAGTACTTC.

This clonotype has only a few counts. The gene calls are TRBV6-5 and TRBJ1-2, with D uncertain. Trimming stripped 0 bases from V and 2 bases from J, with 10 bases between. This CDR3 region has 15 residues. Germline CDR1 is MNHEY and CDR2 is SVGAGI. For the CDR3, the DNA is TGTGCCAGCAGTTACTCAAACAGCGCAAACTATGGCTACACCTTC. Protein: CASSYSNSANYGYTF.

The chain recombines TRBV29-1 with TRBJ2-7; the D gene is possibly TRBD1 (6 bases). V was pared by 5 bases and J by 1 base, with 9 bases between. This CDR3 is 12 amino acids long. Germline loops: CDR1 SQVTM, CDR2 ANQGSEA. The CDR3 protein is CSVRTASYEQYF. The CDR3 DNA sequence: TGCAGCGTTAGGACAGCATCCTACGAGCAGTACTTC.

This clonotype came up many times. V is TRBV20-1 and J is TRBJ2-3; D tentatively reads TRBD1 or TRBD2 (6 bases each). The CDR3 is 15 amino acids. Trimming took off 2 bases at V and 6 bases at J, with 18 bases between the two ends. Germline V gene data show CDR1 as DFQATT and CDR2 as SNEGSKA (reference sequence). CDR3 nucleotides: TGCAGTGCTAGACTAGGACAGACTAGGCGGGATACGCAGTATTTT. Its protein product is CSARLGQTRRDTQYF.

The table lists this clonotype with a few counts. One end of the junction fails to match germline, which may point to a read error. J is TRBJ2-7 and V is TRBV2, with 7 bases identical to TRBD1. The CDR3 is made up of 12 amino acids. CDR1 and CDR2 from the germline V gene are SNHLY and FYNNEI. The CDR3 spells CASSGDSPGAHF. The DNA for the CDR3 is TGTGCCAGCAGCGGGGACAGCCCAGGGGCGCACTTC.

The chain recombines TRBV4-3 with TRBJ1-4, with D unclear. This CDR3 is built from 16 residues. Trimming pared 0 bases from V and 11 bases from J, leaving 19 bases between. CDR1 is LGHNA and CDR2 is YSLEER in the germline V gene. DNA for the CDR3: TGCGCCAGCAGCCAAGATCTCTGGGTGGGAGGAGGGAAACTGTTTTTT. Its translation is CASSQDLWVGGGKLFF.

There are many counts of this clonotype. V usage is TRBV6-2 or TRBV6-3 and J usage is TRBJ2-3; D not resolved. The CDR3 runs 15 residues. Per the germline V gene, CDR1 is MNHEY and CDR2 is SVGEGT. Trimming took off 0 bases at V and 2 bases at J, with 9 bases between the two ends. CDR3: CASSYSGPATDTQYF. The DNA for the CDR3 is TGTGCCAGCAGTTACTCGGGCCCCGCCACAGATACGCAGTATTTT.

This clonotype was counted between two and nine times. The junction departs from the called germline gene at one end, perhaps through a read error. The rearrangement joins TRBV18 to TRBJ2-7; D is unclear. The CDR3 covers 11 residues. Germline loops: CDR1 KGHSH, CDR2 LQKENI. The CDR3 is CASSSPYGQYF. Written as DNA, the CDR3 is TGTGCCAGCTCTTCCCCCTACGGGCAGTACTTC.

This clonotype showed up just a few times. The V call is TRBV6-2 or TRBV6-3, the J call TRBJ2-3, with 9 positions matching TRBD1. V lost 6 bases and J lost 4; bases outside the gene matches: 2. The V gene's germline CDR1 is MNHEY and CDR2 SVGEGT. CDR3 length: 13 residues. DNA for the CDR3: TGTGCCAGCAGACGACAGGGGGCAGATACGCAGTATTTT. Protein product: CASRRQGADTQYF.

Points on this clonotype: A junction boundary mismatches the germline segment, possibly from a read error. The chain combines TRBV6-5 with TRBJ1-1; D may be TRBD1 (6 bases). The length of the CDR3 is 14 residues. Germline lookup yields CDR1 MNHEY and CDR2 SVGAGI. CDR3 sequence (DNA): TGTGCCAGCAGTCACTCAGGGGTATCAACTGAAGCTTTCTTT. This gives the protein CASSHSGVSTEAFF.

CDR3 protein: CASSYSAGPNEQFF. The DNA for the CDR3 is TGTGCCAGCAGTTACTCGGCAGGCCCCAATGAGCAGTTCTTC. This chain connects TRBV6-2 or TRBV6-3 to TRBJ2-1; D is unresolved. This CDR3 comprises 14 residues. Germline V gene sequence: CDR1 MNHEY, CDR2 SVGEGT. The V end was cut by 0 bases, the J end by 6 bases, with 9 bases between.

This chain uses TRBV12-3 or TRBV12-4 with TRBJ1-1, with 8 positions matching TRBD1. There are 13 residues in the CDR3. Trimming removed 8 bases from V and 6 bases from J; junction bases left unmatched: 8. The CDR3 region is CASGKRTGSEAFF. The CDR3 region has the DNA TGTGCCAGCGGAAAAAGGACAGGGTCTGAAGCTTTCTTT.

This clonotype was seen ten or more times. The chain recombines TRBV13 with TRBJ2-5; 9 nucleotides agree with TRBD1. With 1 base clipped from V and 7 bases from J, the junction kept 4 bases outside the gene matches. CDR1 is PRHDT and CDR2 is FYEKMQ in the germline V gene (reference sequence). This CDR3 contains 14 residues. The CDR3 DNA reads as TGTGCCAGCAGCTTAGAGGGACAGGGAATGACCCAGTACTTC. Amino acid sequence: CASSLEGQGMTQYF.

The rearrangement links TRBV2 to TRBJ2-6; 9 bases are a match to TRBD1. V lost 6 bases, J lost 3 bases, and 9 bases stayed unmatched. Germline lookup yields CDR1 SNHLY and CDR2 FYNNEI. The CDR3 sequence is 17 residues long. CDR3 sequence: CASRSGTGGSGANVLTF. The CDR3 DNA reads TGTGCCAGCAGATCTGGTACAGGGGGCAGTGGGGCCAACGTCCTGACTTTC.

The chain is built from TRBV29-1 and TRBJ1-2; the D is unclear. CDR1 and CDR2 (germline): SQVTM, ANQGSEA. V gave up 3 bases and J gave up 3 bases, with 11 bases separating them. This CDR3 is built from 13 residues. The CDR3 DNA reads TGCAGCGTTGAGAACGAGGGCCACTATGGCTACACCTTC. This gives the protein CSVENEGHYGYTF.

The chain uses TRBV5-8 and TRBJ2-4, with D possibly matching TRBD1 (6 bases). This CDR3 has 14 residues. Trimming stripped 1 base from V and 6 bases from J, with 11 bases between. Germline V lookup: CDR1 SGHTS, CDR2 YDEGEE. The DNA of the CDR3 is TGTGCCAGCAGCTTGTTTGGGGGCCCAAACATTCAGTACTTC. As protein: CASSLFGGPNIQYF.

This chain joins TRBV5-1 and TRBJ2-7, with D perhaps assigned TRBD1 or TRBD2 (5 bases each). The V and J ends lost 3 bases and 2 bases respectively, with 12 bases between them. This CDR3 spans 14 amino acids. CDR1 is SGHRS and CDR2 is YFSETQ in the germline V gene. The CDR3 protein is CASSSTGTAYEQYF. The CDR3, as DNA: TGCGCCAGCAGCTCCACCGGGACGGCCTACGAGCAGTACTTC.

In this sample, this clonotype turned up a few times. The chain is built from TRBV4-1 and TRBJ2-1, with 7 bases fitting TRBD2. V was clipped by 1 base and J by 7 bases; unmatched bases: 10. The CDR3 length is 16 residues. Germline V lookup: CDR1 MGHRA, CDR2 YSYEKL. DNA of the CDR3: TGCGCCAGCAGCCAAGTCGGCCTAGCGGATGGGAATGAGCAGTTCTTC. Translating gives CASSQVGLADGNEQFF.

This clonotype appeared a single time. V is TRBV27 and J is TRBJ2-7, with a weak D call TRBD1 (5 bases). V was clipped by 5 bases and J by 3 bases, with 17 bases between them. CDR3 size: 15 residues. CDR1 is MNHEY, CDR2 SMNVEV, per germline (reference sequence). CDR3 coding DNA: TGTGCCAGCAGTCAACCCCGTGGCAGGGACTACGAGCAGTACTTC. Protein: CASSQPRGRDYEQYF.

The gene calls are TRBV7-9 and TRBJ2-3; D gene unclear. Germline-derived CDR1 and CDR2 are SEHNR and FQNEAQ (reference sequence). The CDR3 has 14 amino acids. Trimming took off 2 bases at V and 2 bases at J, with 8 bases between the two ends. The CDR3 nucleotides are TGTGCCAGCAGCTTAATAGGAACCACAGATACGCAGTATTTT. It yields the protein CASSLIGTTDTQYF.

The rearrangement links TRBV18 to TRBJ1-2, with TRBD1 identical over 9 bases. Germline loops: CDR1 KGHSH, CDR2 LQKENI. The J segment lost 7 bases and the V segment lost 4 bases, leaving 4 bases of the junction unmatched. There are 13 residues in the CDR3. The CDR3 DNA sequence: TGTGCCAGCTCACGGGACAGGGAACGTGGCTACACCTTC. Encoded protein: CASSRDRERGYTF.

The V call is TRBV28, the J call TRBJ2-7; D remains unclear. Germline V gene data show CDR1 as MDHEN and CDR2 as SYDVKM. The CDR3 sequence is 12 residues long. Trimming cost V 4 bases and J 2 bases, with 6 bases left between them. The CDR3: CASSSRPYEQYF. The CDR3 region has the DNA TGTGCCAGCAGTTCCCGACCCTACGAGCAGTACTTC.

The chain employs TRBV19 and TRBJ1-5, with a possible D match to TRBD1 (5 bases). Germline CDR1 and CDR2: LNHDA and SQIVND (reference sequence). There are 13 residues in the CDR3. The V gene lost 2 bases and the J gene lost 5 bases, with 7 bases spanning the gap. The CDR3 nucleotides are TGTGCCAGTAGTATATTGGGGGATCAGCCCCAGCATTTT. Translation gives CASSILGDQPQHF.

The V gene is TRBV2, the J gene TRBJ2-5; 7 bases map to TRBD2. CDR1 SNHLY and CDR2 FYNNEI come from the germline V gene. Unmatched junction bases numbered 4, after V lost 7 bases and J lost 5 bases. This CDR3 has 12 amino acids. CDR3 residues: CASIRGVETQYF. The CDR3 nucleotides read TGTGCCAGCATTCGGGGGGTCGAGACCCAGTACTTC.

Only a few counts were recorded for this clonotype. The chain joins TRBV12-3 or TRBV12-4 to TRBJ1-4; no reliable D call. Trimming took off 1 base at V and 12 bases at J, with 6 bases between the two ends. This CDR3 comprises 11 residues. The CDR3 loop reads CASSLGSQLFF. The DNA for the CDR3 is TGTGCCAGCAGTTTAGGCAGCCAACTGTTTTTT.

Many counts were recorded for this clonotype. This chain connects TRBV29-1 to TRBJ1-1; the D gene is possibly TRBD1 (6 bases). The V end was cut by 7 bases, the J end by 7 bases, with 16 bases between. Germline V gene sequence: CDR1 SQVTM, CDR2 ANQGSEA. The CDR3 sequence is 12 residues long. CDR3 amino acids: CSALGGNLEAFF. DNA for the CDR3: TGCAGCGCCCTGGGGGGCAACCTTGAAGCTTTCTTT.